The T cell receptor (beta chain) under discussion was sequenced for a study of T cell changes during pregnancy in multiple sclerosis. V was clipped by 3 bases and J by 4 bases, with 9 bases between them. Germline values: CDR1 MGHDK, CDR2 SYGVNS. CDR3 length equals 13 residues. Profiled with immunoSEQ multiplex PCR; TCRdb holds only in-frame clones, not every one. This sample has tens of thousands of clones, with around 93% found just once. Sample: CD4+ T cells from peripheral blood mononuclear cells, taken in the third trimester of pregnancy. This receptor was identified in a female donor with multiple sclerosis, enrolled in a pregnancy study. The chain carries TRBV25-1 and TRBJ2-5; D is possibly TRBD2 (6 bases). This CDR3 is CASSDLGGETQYF. In nucleotides, the CDR3 is TGTGCCAGCAGTGATCTGGGAGGAGAGACCCAGTACTTC.